Sequencing of this T cell receptor (beta chain) was carried out in a study of cytomegalovirus exposure and HLA in healthy donors. As for this clone: What it binds is not known.

This PCR relied on a set of 60 Vbeta primers and 13 Jbeta primers. Some clones are missing from TCRdb's copy, which holds only in-frame ones; the method was immunoSEQ multiplex PCR. Of roughly 93,000 clones detected, over 60% appear once; the ten largest clones hold about 3.1%. Germline loops: CDR1 MDHEN, CDR2 SYDVKM. The V end was cut by 3 bases, the J end by 7 bases, with 9 bases between. The CDR3 consists of 12 residues. Study-level findings and limits: In an earlier analysis, in fewer than 700 donors, most V segments appeared productive either ~87% or ~30% of the time.

The source is a man in his forties in good health and CMV-seronegative. Source material: PBMCs. J is TRBJ1-2 and V is TRBV28; D call uncertain. Here the CDR3 reads CASSFPRGGYTF. CDR3 DNA sequence: TGTGCCAGCAGTTTCCCCCGGGGTGGCTACACCTTC.